The T cell receptor (beta chain) under discussion was sequenced for a study of CD8 T cells in ankylosing spondylitis. With molecular barcodes, quantitative 5'-RACE was used to make the TCR beta libraries. TCRdb called the 5' RACE reads again in MiXCR, with one record for every CDR3 protein. The sample holds over 450,000 distinct CDR3 sequences; approximately 11% are singletons and the top ten take over 6.5%. Findings and limits, study-wide: Within peripheral blood, clones linked to disease were CD8+ and relatively rare. Matched synovial fluid from ankylosing spondylitis patients was reported to be enriched for disease-linked clones. Both synovial fluid and blood in reactive arthritis had previously been reported to carry some motif variants. In ankylosing spondylitis blood, a motif of seven or eight highly homologous TCR beta variants appeared characteristic.

Worth noting for this clonotype: Antigen: not known.

This clonotype was sampled from a male donor with ankylosing spondylitis. Sequencing used blood, either unsorted or a sorted T cell fraction (not recorded which).

The DNA of the CDR3 is TGTGCCAGCAGCCTGGGACAGCCGGGAGATACGCAGTATTTT. Its protein is CASSLGQPGDTQYF. The genes are TRBV5-6 and TRBJ2-3; 7 bases agree with TRBD1. Trimming removed 4 bases from V and 5 bases from J; junction bases left unmatched: 7. Germline-derived CDR1 and CDR2 are SGHDT and YYEEEE. The CDR3 runs to 14 residues.